These 29 T cell receptor beta chains were all obtained from the same sample, sequenced in a study of a mutant IDH1 vaccine in newly diagnosed glioma. The antigens for these receptors are not known. Time point reported: week 11, during vaccination. Every single dose of the vaccine, 300 ug of mutant IDH1 20-mer peptide, came with topical imiquimod. Only in-frame clones appear in the TCRdb table, and some are missing; sequencing was by immunoSEQ multiplex PCR. The sample carries roughly 60,000 clones, under 90% recorded once. The sequences come from PBMCs, collected from a glioma patient whose treatment included an IDH1 peptide vaccine. These TCRs come from a young man with glioma.

The J gene is TRBJ2-3, the V gene TRBV5-3; the match to TRBD2 covers 11 bases. TRBV5-3 is recorded as an ORF, its role being uncertain. The CDR3 loop spans 17 amino acids. Germline trimming cut 4 bases from V and 2 bases from J; bases unmatched to any gene: 9. CDR3 coding DNA: TGTGCCAGAAGCCACCGACCGGGACTAGCGGACACAGATACGCAGTATTTT. This gives the protein CARSHRPGLADTDTQYF.

V usage is TRBV9 and J usage is TRBJ2-2; tentatively, D is TRBD1 or TRBD2 (5 bases each). V was trimmed by 1 base and J by 5 bases, leaving 9 bases between them. Germline lookup yields CDR1 SGDLS and CDR2 YYNGEE. The CDR3 extends over 14 amino acids. The chain's CDR3 is CASSVLGTTGELFF. The CDR3 DNA follows: TGTGCCAGCAGCGTACTAGGGACGACCGGGGAGCTGTTTTTT.

The chain has TRBV13 and TRBJ1-1, with D unclear. V was cut by 5 bases and J by 1 base, with 11 bases left in between. This CDR3 is built from 14 residues. From germline, CDR1 is PRHDT and CDR2 FYEKMQ (reference sequence). The CDR3 loop is CASSGREGNTEAFF. CDR3 DNA sequence: TGTGCCAGCAGCGGTCGGGAGGGGAACACTGAAGCTTTCTTT.

The V gene is TRBV19, the J gene TRBJ2-6; D is uncertain. V was trimmed by 1 base and J by 3 bases, leaving 7 bases between them. CDR1 and CDR2 from the germline V gene are LNHDA and SQIVND (reference sequence). The CDR3 runs 15 residues. The DNA for the CDR3 is TGTGCCAGTAGTATAGGGACGATTGGGGCCAACGTCCTGACTTTC. It yields the protein CASSIGTIGANVLTF.

This chain links TRBV5-4 with TRBJ2-6, with TRBD1 matching over 9 bases. Per germline, CDR1 SGHNT and CDR2 YYREEE (reference sequence). The CDR3 has 16 residues. The V segment lost 5 bases and the J segment 2 bases; nucleotides outside the gene matches: 5. The CDR3 region is CASSSQGAPGANVLTF. CDR3 DNA sequence: TGTGCCAGCAGTTCACAGGGGGCTCCTGGGGCCAACGTCCTGACTTTC.

The chain joins TRBV7-9 to TRBJ1-6, with 9 positions matching TRBD1. V shed 1 base and J 10 bases; nucleotides not matched to a gene: 5. CDR1 and CDR2 from the germline V gene are SEHNR and FQNEAQ (reference sequence). This CDR3 contains 15 residues. CDR3 in amino acids: CASSLEQGAKSPLHF. CDR3 DNA sequence: TGTGCCAGCAGCTTAGAACAGGGGGCTAAATCACCCCTCCACTTT.

The chain combines TRBV2 with TRBJ1-1, with unresolved D. CDR1 is SNHLY, CDR2 FYNNEI, per germline. This CDR3 contains 11 residues. The V end lost 7 bases, the J end lost 0 bases, and 3 bases lay between the germline ends. CDR3: CASMMNTEAFF. The CDR3 region has the DNA TGTGCCAGCATGATGAACACTGAAGCTTTCTTT.

This chain links TRBV5-1 with TRBJ1-2, with D unclear. V was pared by 0 bases and J by 8 bases, with 23 bases between. The CDR3 is made up of 17 amino acids. The germline gives CDR1 SGHRS, CDR2 YFSETQ. The CDR3 is CASSLGPEAVASRGYTF. For the CDR3, the DNA is TGCGCCAGCAGCTTGGGACCGGAGGCTGTAGCGTCACGGGGCTACACCTTC. Full variable domain (outside the CDR3, taken from reference TRBV5-1 and TRBJ1-2): KAGVTQTPRYLIKTRGQQVTLSCSPISGHRSVSWYQQTPGQGLQFLFEYFSETQRNKGNFPGRFSGRQFSNSRSEMNVSTLELGDSALYLCASSLGPEAVASRGYTFGSGTRLTVV.

J is TRBJ1-1 and V is TRBV14; the D is unclear. The CDR3 has 16 amino acids. V lost 4 bases and J 3 bases, leaving 18 bases between the germline ends. The germline CDR1 and CDR2 sequences are SGHDN and FVKESK. The CDR3 DNA is TGTGCCAGCAGCCCCTCCTCCGGGTCCTGGGACACTGAAGCTTTCTTT. As protein: CASSPSSGSWDTEAFF.

The J gene is TRBJ1-1, the V gene TRBV7-2, with D possibly matching TRBD1 (5 bases). The CDR3 extends over 14 amino acids. Germline V gene data show CDR1 as SGHTA and CDR2 as FQGNSA. V lost 5 bases to trimming and J lost 6 bases, with 16 bases between them. CDR3 bases: TGTGCCAGCAGCCCCAGAGGGGATCACCCTGAAGCTTTCTTT. Its translation: CASSPRGDHPEAFF. Variable domain in full (rest from reference TRBV7-2 and TRBJ1-1): GAGVSQSPSNKVTEKGKDVELRCDPISGHTALYWYRQSLGQGLEFLIYFQGNSAPDKSGLPSDRFSAERTGGSVSTLTIQRTQQEDSAVYLCASSPRGDHPEAFFGQGTRLTVV.

The chain combines TRBV29-1 with TRBJ2-1; 15 nucleotides agree with TRBD2. The germline V gene has CDR1 SQVTM and CDR2 ANQGSEA. This CDR3 has 17 residues. The trim removed 7 bases at V and 0 bases at J, leaving 7 bases unmatched. The CDR3 here is CSGLGLAGGSSYNEQFF. In nucleotides, the CDR3 is TGCAGCGGACTCGGACTAGCGGGAGGGAGCTCCTACAATGAGCAGTTCTTC.

The rearrangement joins TRBV7-8 to TRBJ2-1; 10 positions agree with TRBD2. The CDR3 has 16 amino acids. Looked up from germline, CDR1 is SGHVS and CDR2 is FQNEAQ. After removal of 1 base from V and 8 bases from J, the junction contained 8 bases not matched to a gene. The CDR3 loop is CASSLGAGLAGDEQFF. CDR3 coding DNA: TGTGCCAGCAGCTTAGGTGCAGGCCTAGCGGGAGATGAGCAGTTCTTC.

The V and J genes are TRBV5-4 and TRBJ1-1; D might be TRBD1 (6 bases). The V gene's germline CDR1 is SGHNT and CDR2 YYREEE (reference sequence). Trimming took off 4 bases at V and 11 bases at J, with 15 bases between the two ends. CDR3 length equals 12 residues. CDR3 bases: TGTGCCAGCAGCCGTTGGGGGGGCTACGCTTTCTTT. It yields the protein CASSRWGGYAFF.

The chain is built from TRBV18 and TRBJ2-7; 16 nucleotides agree with TRBD2. J gave up 3 bases and V 3 bases, and 8 bases lay outside the gene matches. Germline V gives CDR1 KGHSH, CDR2 LQKENI. This CDR3 is built from 18 residues. The CDR3 DNA reads as TGTGCCAGCTCACCGGGACTAGCGGGGGGGCATCGGATCTACGAGCAGTACTTC. Its translation is CASSPGLAGGHRIYEQYF.

The J gene is TRBJ1-3, the V gene TRBV28; D gene unclear. CDR3 size: 17 residues. Germline loops: CDR1 MDHEN, CDR2 SYDVKM. Between the trimmed V and J ends, which lost 0 bases and 0 bases, there was a span of 12 bases. DNA of the CDR3: TGTGCCAGCAGTTTATGCTTCCGGGTGAGCTCTGGAAACACCATATATTTT. Its protein is CASSLCFRVSSGNTIYF.

The V gene is TRBV27, the J gene TRBJ1-4; perhaps TRBD1 as D (6 bases). Germline CDR1 and CDR2: MNHEY and SMNVEV (reference sequence). The CDR3 covers 16 residues. V gave up 6 bases and J gave up 4 bases, with 18 bases separating them. The CDR3: CASSYNRDTSNEKLFF. In nucleotides, the CDR3 is TGTGCCAGCAGCTATAACCGGGACACAAGTAATGAAAAACTGTTTTTT.

This chain uses TRBV28 with TRBJ2-7; TRBD2 aligns across 13 bases. The CDR3 totals 18 residues. V lost 5 bases and J lost 4; bases outside the gene matches: 14. Germline-derived CDR1 and CDR2 are MDHEN and SYDVKM. The CDR3 loop reads CASSGSATSGRSFYEQYF. As DNA, the CDR3 is TGTGCCAGCAGTGGTTCCGCGACTAGCGGGAGGTCCTTTTACGAGCAGTACTTC.

The chain combines TRBV5-8 with TRBJ2-5; possibly TRBD1 for D (5 bases). The length of the CDR3 is 15 residues. CDR1 is SGHTS and CDR2 is YDEGEE in the germline V gene. V lost 0 bases and J lost 2, with 11 bases in between. The CDR3 DNA reads as TGTGCCAGCAGCTTGGATCAGGGCGAGCAAGAGACCCAGTACTTC. It translates to CASSLDQGEQETQYF.

This CDR3 is CASSQERAGARYGYTF. The CDR3 region has the DNA TGCGCCAGCAGCCAAGAGAGGGCAGGGGCTAGGTATGGCTACACCTTC. The chain recombines TRBV4-1 with TRBJ1-2, with TRBD1 as a possible D gene (6 bases). Trimming cost V 0 bases and J 5 bases, with 16 bases left between them. This CDR3 has 16 residues. Germline V gene sequence: CDR1 MGHRA, CDR2 YSYEKL.

CDR3 loop: CATRKYGANVLTF. The CDR3 DNA is TGTGCCACTCGAAAGTATGGGGCCAACGTCCTGACTTTC. This chain connects TRBV28 to TRBJ2-6, with unresolved D. This CDR3 is built from 13 residues. Germline assignment: CDR1 MDHEN and CDR2 SYDVKM. Trimming took off 10 bases at V and 3 bases at J, with 10 bases between the two ends.

V gene TRBV9 combines with J gene TRBJ2-5; TRBD2 aligns across 8 bases. Germline CDR1 is SGDLS and CDR2 is YYNGEE. V lost 0 bases and J lost 1; bases outside the gene matches: 8. The CDR3 totals 17 residues. This CDR3 reads CASSVGETGGIQETQYF. The CDR3 nucleotides read TGTGCCAGCAGCGTAGGGGAAACGGGAGGGATCCAAGAGACCCAGTACTTC.

The rearrangement joins TRBV11-3 to TRBJ2-1; D ambiguous. CDR3 size: 16 residues. V shed 0 bases and J shed 7 bases, with 16 bases lying between them. Germline V gene sequence: CDR1 SGHNT, CDR2 YENEEA. This CDR3 is CASSLDHSDRQNEQFF. As DNA, the CDR3 is TGTGCCAGCAGCTTAGATCATAGTGATAGACAAAATGAGCAGTTCTTC.

The V gene is TRBV21-1, the J gene TRBJ2-1; the tabulated D call, TRBD2, remains unverified against the DNA. TRBV21-1 is marked as a pseudogene. This CDR3 has 16 residues. The CDR3 region has the DNA TGTGCCAGCAGCAAGGTCCAGGGCGGGAGGGAGAATGAGCAGTTCTTC. Residues: CASSKVQGGRENEQFF.

The J gene is TRBJ2-1, the V gene TRBV9; 13 bases align to TRBD2. The CDR3 runs to 17 residues. Trimming took 3 bases from V and 10 from J; bases not matched to a gene: 13. Germline CDR1 SGDLS, CDR2 YYNGEE. The CDR3 bases are TGTGCCAGCAGCGAACGCGGACTAGCGGGAGCAGTAGGGGAGCAGTTCTTC. Amino acid sequence: CASSERGLAGAVGEQFF.

This chain connects TRBV11-2 to TRBJ2-7; 7 nucleotides match TRBD2. The CDR3 runs 14 residues. Per the germline V gene, CDR1 is SGHAT and CDR2 is FQNNGV. With V trimmed by 1 base and J by 4 bases, 4 bases remained unmatched. CDR3 loop: CASSLGPSGYEQYF. The DNA for the CDR3 is TGTGCCAGCAGCTTAGGGCCTAGCGGATACGAGCAGTACTTC.

V is TRBV2 and J is TRBJ1-1, with D tentatively TRBD1 (6 bases). Germline V CDR1 and CDR2: SNHLY, FYNNEI. Trimming pared 5 bases from V and 3 bases from J, leaving 10 bases between. This CDR3 has 13 amino acids. This CDR3 is CASSPPGDTEAFF. In DNA, the CDR3 is TGTGCCAGCAGTCCACCAGGGGACACTGAAGCTTTCTTT. The whole variable domain, filled in from reference TRBV2 and TRBJ1-1, reads EPEVTQTPSHQVTQMGQEVILRCVPISNHLYFYWYRQILGQKVEFLVSFYNNEISEKSEIFDDQFSVERPDGSNFTLKIRSTKLEDSAMYFCASSPPGDTEAFFGQGTRLTVV.

This chain connects TRBV5-4 to TRBJ2-5, with D perhaps assigned TRBD1 or TRBD2 (6 bases each). Germline values: CDR1 SGHNT, CDR2 YYREEE (reference sequence). V was cut by 4 bases and J by 1 base, with 14 bases left in between. CDR3 length: 15 amino acids. CDR3 in amino acids: CASSVGGLVQETQYF. Written as DNA, the CDR3 is TGTGCCAGCAGCGTGGGGGGCCTAGTCCAAGAGACCCAGTACTTC. Complete variable domain (other parts from reference TRBV5-4 and TRBJ2-5): ETGVTQSPTHLIKTRGQQVTLRCSSQSGHNTVSWYQQALGQGPQFIFQYYREEENGRGNFPPRFSGLQFPNYSSELNVNALELDDSALYLCASSVGGLVQETQYFGPGTRLLVL.

This chain uses TRBV4-3 with TRBJ2-3; 9 bases are shared with TRBD2. This CDR3 has 15 amino acids. In germline, CDR1 is LGHNA, CDR2 YSLEER. V dropped 9 bases and J dropped 3; count of bases not matched to a gene: 10. CDR3 in amino acids: CASSKGTSQTDTQYF. CDR3 nucleotide sequence: TGCGCCAGTTCAAAGGGGACTAGCCAGACAGATACGCAGTATTTT.

The rearrangement links TRBV2 to TRBJ2-2, with 12 bases fitting TRBD1. Germline lookup yields CDR1 SNHLY and CDR2 FYNNEI. This CDR3 contains 16 residues. With 8 bases clipped from V and 5 bases from J, the junction kept 9 bases outside the gene matches. CDR3 sequence: CASLPGQGARTGELFF. CDR3 nucleotides: TGTGCCAGCCTACCGGGACAGGGGGCTCGTACCGGGGAGCTGTTTTTT.